The clone carrying this T cell receptor (beta chain) came up many times. Its specificity is unknown. The data were taken from a study of T cells in Graves' hyperthyroidism and ophthalmopathy. The junction had 8 bases not matched to a gene; V was cut back by 2 bases and J by 7 bases. Germline V CDR1 and CDR2: DFQATT, SNEGSKA (reference sequence). The CDR3 runs to 14 residues. Points from the study as a whole: Patients with ophthalmopathy were separated from those with stable hyperthyroidism by a 13 V-J model.

The hyperthyroidism was newly diagnosed and had lasted under 2 months; the patients were aged 18 to 65. Those patients with uncontrolled infection, other autoimmune disease, pregnancy or lactation were excluded. Clinical symptoms, serum thyroxine, TRAb, thyroid ultrasound and orbital computed tomography informed diagnoses. RNA transcripts gave rise to amplified TCR beta CDR3 regions. A first-round RT-PCR of the TCR CDR3 used the HTBI primer set. TCRdb fed the multiplex PCR reads into MiXCR, producing one record per CDR3 protein. This sample has fewer than 350,000 distinct CDR3 sequences, with roughly 23% found just once.

The J gene is TRBJ2-7, the V gene TRBV20-1; 10 bases line up with TRBD1. The clonotype was recovered from a woman aged 50 to 60 with Graves' hyperthyroidism. Specimen: blood. CDR3 residues: CSARIATGGREQYF. The CDR3 DNA sequence: TGCAGTGCTAGAATCGCGACAGGGGGCAGAGAGCAGTACTTC.